Following are 11 T cell receptor beta chains from one sample sequenced in a study of blood T cell repertoires in COVID-19 (dated by TCRdb to the early 2020s). The library was made by the immunoSEQ multiplex PCR assay. Drawn from immuneACCESS, this table holds only the in-frame rearrangements with V and J called that TCRdb kept. Clones are partly lost; checked studies trace under half to an unresolved V gene and leave the rest unexplained. Present in this sample are around 63,000 clones, 72% of which were seen just once. Jointly, the top ten make up 4.5% to 5% of the sample. The material sequenced was peripheral blood. The receptors derive from a woman in her sixties or seventies with COVID-19, enrolled during active disease.

This sequence joins TRBV19 and TRBJ1-1, with 7 positions matching TRBD1. This CDR3 region has 15 residues. CDR1 LNHDA and CDR2 SQIVND come from the germline V gene (reference sequence). J gave up 2 bases and V 5 bases, and 8 bases lay outside the gene matches. The CDR3 nucleotides read TGTGCCAGTAGTGGTCACAGGGGCGGAAACACTGAAGCTTTCTTT. As protein: CASSGHRGGNTEAFF.

V and J are TRBV5-6 and TRBJ2-2, with D unclear. Trimming took 0 bases from V and 0 from J, leaving 9 bases between them. The length of the CDR3 is 16 residues. Germline V gene lookup returns CDR1 SGHDT and CDR2 YYEEEE. CDR3 region: CASSLAARSNTGELFF. In DNA, the CDR3 is TGTGCCAGCAGCTTGGCCGCCAGGTCGAACACCGGGGAGCTGTTTTTT.

V is TRBV16 and J is TRBJ2-2; maybe TRBD2 (6 bases). The CDR3 length is 16 residues. Trimming pared 0 bases from V and 0 bases from J, leaving 8 bases between. The germline V gene has CDR1 KGHSY and CDR2 FQNENV. CDR3 amino acids: CASSQSGGANTGELFF. The CDR3 DNA reads as TGTGCCAGCAGCCAATCCGGCGGGGCGAACACCGGGGAGCTGTTTTTT.

This rearrangement joins TRBV18 to TRBJ2-7; 7 bases align to TRBD1. Germline CDR1 is KGHSH and CDR2 is LQKENI. The CDR3 extends over 14 amino acids. After removal of 2 bases from V and 7 bases from J, the junction contained 8 bases not matched to a gene. The CDR3 is CASSPWQGEGEQYV. CDR3 in DNA: TGTGCCAGCTCACCATGGCAGGGGGAAGGTGAGCAGTACGTC.

The rearrangement uses TRBV6-5 and TRBJ2-1; D is unclear. The germline V gene encodes CDR1 MNHEY and CDR2 SVGAGI. With 6 bases removed from V and 8 bases from J, the gap between germline ends came to 8 bases. This CDR3 spans 11 amino acids. CDR3 sequence (DNA): TGTGCCAGCAGCCCGGTGTATGAGCAGTTCTTC. Its translation is CASSPVYEQFF.

This rearrangement joins TRBV5-6 to TRBJ2-1; D uncertain. Trimming shortened V by 0 bases and J by 8 bases, and 15 bases separated the two germline ends. CDR3 size: 15 residues. The germline CDR1 and CDR2 sequences are SGHDT and YYEEEE. The CDR3 reads CASSLGLEMIHEQFF. The CDR3 region has the DNA TGTGCCAGCAGCTTGGGTCTAGAAATGATACATGAGCAGTTCTTC.

The V call is TRBV19, the J call TRBJ1-3; D is perhaps TRBD1 (6 bases). The V end was cut by 4 bases, the J end by 0 bases, with 7 bases between. The CDR3 contains 14 residues. Germline CDR1 LNHDA, CDR2 SQIVND (reference sequence). In DNA, the CDR3 is TGTGCCAGTAGTACGGACAGCTCTGGAAACACCATATATTTT. Translated: CASSTDSSGNTIYF.

The genes are TRBV15 and TRBJ2-3; weak D call: TRBD2 (5 bases). V was cut by 5 bases and J by 2 bases, with 11 bases left in between. The CDR3 is made up of 14 amino acids. Germline loops: CDR1 LNHNV, CDR2 YYDKDF (reference sequence). CDR3 protein: CATSLAIHTDTQYF. In DNA, the CDR3 is TGTGCCACCAGCTTAGCGATACACACAGATACGCAGTATTTT.

The chain recombines TRBV9 with TRBJ1-6; no clear D gene. Germline V gene sequence: CDR1 SGDLS, CDR2 YYNGEE. This CDR3 region has 15 residues. With 4 bases removed from V and 7 bases from J, the gap between germline ends came to 15 bases. DNA of the CDR3: TGTGCCAGCAGCACCGCCACAGAACGGAATTCACCCCTCCACTTT. It is translated as CASSTATERNSPLHF.

V gene TRBV5-8 combines with J gene TRBJ2-1, with 13 bases fitting TRBD2. This CDR3 has 16 amino acids. Per the germline V gene, CDR1 is SGHTS and CDR2 is YDEGEE. Unmatched junction bases numbered 7, after V lost 4 bases and J lost 6 bases. Here the CDR3 reads CASSLTGLAGPNEQFF. The CDR3 coding sequence is TGTGCCAGCAGCCTCACGGGACTAGCGGGACCCAATGAGCAGTTCTTC. Together with reference TRBV5-8 and TRBJ2-1, the CDR3 gives the full variable domain: EAGVTQSPTHLIKTRGQQATLRCSPISGHTSVYWYQQALGLGLQFLLWYDEGEERNRGNFPPRFSGRQFPNYSSELNVNALELEDSALYLCASSLTGLAGPNEQFFGPGTRLTVL.

This clone was observed once. CDR3 residues: CASSLRTGGAVRTYEQYF. The CDR3 region has the DNA TGTGCCAGCAGTCTGCGGACAGGGGGCGCGGTTAGAACCTACGAGCAGTACTTC. The rearrangement links TRBV27 to TRBJ2-7; 11 bases are shared with TRBD1. Germline CDR1 MNHEY, CDR2 SMNVEV (reference sequence). J gave up 2 bases and V 5 bases, and 14 bases lay outside the gene matches. This CDR3 region has 18 residues.